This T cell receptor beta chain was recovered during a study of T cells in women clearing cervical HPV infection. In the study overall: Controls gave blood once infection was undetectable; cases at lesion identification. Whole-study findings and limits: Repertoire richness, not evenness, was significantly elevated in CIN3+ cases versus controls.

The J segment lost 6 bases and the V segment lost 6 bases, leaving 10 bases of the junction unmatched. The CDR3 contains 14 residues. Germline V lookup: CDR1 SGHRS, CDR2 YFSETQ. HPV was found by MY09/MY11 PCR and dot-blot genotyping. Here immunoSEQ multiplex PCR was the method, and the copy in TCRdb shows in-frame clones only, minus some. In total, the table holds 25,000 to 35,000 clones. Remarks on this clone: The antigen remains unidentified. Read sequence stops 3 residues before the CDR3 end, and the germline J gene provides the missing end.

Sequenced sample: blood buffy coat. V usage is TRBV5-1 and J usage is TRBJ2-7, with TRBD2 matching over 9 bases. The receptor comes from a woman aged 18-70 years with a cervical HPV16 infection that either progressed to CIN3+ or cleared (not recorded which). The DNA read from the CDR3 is TGCGCCAGCACCCTATGGGCGGGGGGGACCGAG. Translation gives CASTLWAGGTE. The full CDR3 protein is CASTLWAGGTEQYF.